The 23 T cell receptor beta chains listed next were all sequenced from one sample in a study of T cells in Graves' hyperthyroidism and ophthalmopathy. TCR beta CDR3 regions were amplified from RNA transcripts. Initially, a first-round RT-PCR of the TCR CDR3 employed the HTBI primer set. TCRdb re-called the multiplex PCR reads with MiXCR, one entry per CDR3 protein. The sample holds over 500,000 distinct CDR3 sequences, over 35% seen once. The specimen was peripheral blood or thyroid tissue (not recorded which). Receptors were obtained from an adult woman with Graves' disease, either hyperthyroidism or ophthalmopathy (not recorded which).

The V and J genes are TRBV20-1 and TRBJ1-2; tentative D call: TRBD1 (5 bases). There are 14 residues in the CDR3. Trimming cost V 1 base and J 4 bases, with 13 bases left between them. Germline loops: CDR1 DFQATT, CDR2 SNEGSKA (reference sequence). CDR3 residues: CSARGTGGGYGYTF. The CDR3 nucleotides read TGCAGTGCTAGAGGCACGGGGGGTGGCTATGGCTACACCTTC.

This clonotype was observed a few times. V gene TRBV9 combines with J gene TRBJ2-7; 12 bases align to TRBD2. Trimming cost V 2 bases and J 6 bases; bases outside gene matches: 3. Germline lookup yields CDR1 SGDLS and CDR2 YYNGEE. CDR3 length equals 14 residues. CDR3 protein: CASSVTSGSGEQYF. The CDR3 DNA follows: TGTGCCAGCAGCGTGACTAGCGGGAGTGGCGAGCAGTACTTC.

Concerning this clonotype: The junction departs from germline at one end; a sequencing error may be responsible. V and J are TRBV7-9 and TRBJ1-6; 9 nucleotides agree with TRBD1. This CDR3 has 15 amino acids. Germline lookup yields CDR1 SEHNR and CDR2 FQNEAQ (reference sequence). The CDR3 nucleotides read TGCGCCAGCAGCCAACAGGGGGCGATGAATTCACCCCTCCACTTT. Translation gives CASSQQGAMNSPLHF.

This clonotype was observed a handful of times. The J gene is TRBJ2-5, the V gene TRBV7-3; D unclear. The V gene's germline CDR1 is SGHTA and CDR2 FQGTGA. Trimming took off 1 base at V and 5 bases at J, with 11 bases between the two ends. The CDR3 is 14 amino acids. The CDR3 protein is CASSLRGSTETQYF. The CDR3 nucleotides read TGTGCCAGCAGCTTAAGGGGTTCCACGGAGACCCAGTACTTC.

V is TRBV6-1 and J is TRBJ1-5, with D unresolved. Germline V CDR1 and CDR2: MNHNS, SASEGT. CDR3 size: 13 residues. V lost 3 bases and J lost 7, with 10 bases in between. The CDR3 here is CASSELLDQPQHF. DNA of the CDR3: TGTGCCAGCAGTGAGCTCCTGGACCAGCCCCAGCATTTT.

The chain carries TRBV10-3 and TRBJ1-2; D call uncertain. The germline V gene encodes CDR1 ENHRY and CDR2 SYGVKD. This CDR3 is built from 13 residues. The V end lost 10 bases, the J end lost 4 bases, and 16 bases lay between the germline ends. CDR3 region: CATENSRGYGYTF. The CDR3 nucleotides are TGTGCCACCGAGAACTCAAGAGGCTATGGCTACACCTTC.

J is TRBJ2-1 and V is TRBV15, with 7 nucleotides matching TRBD2. This CDR3 comprises 17 residues. The V gene's germline CDR1 is LNHNV and CDR2 YYDKDF (reference sequence). V lost 7 bases, J lost 3 bases, and 15 bases stayed unmatched. The CDR3 spells CATIGPLNLAVYNEQFF. The CDR3 nucleotides read TGTGCCACCATCGGACCCTTAAACCTAGCGGTCTACAATGAGCAGTTCTTC. The whole variable domain, remainder taken from reference TRBV15 and TRBJ2-1, is DAMVIQNPRYQVTQFGKPVTLSCSQTLNHNVMYWYQQKSSQAPKLLFHYYDKDFNNEADTPDNFQSRRPNTSFCFLDIRSPGLGDTAMYLCATIGPLNLAVYNEQFFGPGTRLTVL.

This chain uses TRBV25-1 with TRBJ1-2; D is ambiguous. The CDR3 is made up of 13 amino acids. Germline lookup yields CDR1 MGHDK and CDR2 SYGVNS. With 10 bases removed from V and 3 bases from J, the gap between germline ends came to 15 bases. CDR3 region: CATKEDGDYGYTF. CDR3 in DNA: TGTGCCACTAAAGAGGACGGGGACTATGGCTACACCTTC.

Ten or more counts support this clonotype. The V call is TRBV7-9, the J call TRBJ1-1; D is unresolved. The germline V gene has CDR1 SEHNR and CDR2 FQNEAQ (reference sequence). Trimming took 4 bases from V and 9 from J, leaving 15 bases between them. CDR3 length: 13 amino acids. CDR3 region: CASSSPLRVKAFF. CDR3 DNA sequence: TGTGCCAGCAGCTCCCCCCTTAGGGTCAAAGCTTTCTTT.

This clonotype was recorded many times. The gene calls are TRBV19 and TRBJ2-5; D is perhaps TRBD2 (6 bases). V was trimmed by 3 bases and J by 4 bases, leaving 15 bases between them. The CDR3 totals 15 residues. In germline, CDR1 is LNHDA, CDR2 SQIVND (reference sequence). The CDR3 bases are TGTGCCAGTAGTATTGATTCTCAGGGAGGAGAGACCCAGTACTTC. It translates to CASSIDSQGGETQYF.

This clonotype was seen a few times. V and J are TRBV10-3 and TRBJ1-1, with D hard to call. The germline V and J ends were trimmed by 2 bases and 1 base, with 14 bases remaining between them. The CDR3 consists of 16 residues. The germline V gene encodes CDR1 ENHRY and CDR2 SYGVKD. The CDR3 sequence: CAISEGFRPPNTEAFF. The CDR3, as DNA: TGTGCCATCAGTGAGGGGTTTCGACCGCCGAACACTGAAGCTTTCTTT.

In its sample, this clonotype was seen many times. V and J are TRBV29-1 and TRBJ2-7; a weak D match, TRBD2 (6 bases). Trimming left V 6 bases short and J 0 bases short, with 9 bases between. In germline, CDR1 is SQVTM, CDR2 ANQGSEA. The CDR3 consists of 12 residues. CDR3 DNA: TGCAGCGTCGGGGGAGCCTCCTACGAGCAGTACTTC. Translating gives CSVGGASYEQYF.

The V and J genes are TRBV28 and TRBJ2-7, with 11 positions matching TRBD2. This CDR3 has 15 amino acids. V lost 9 bases and J lost 7; bases outside the gene matches: 14. The germline gives CDR1 MDHEN, CDR2 SYDVKM. The CDR3 is CASSNSGRASREQYF. The CDR3 region has the DNA TGTGCCAGTTCGAATAGCGGGAGGGCCTCGCGGGAGCAGTACTTC.

This rearrangement joins TRBV7-9 to TRBJ1-2, with unresolved D. This CDR3 has 14 residues. V gave up 7 bases and J gave up 2 bases, with 14 bases separating them. The germline V gene encodes CDR1 SEHNR and CDR2 FQNEAQ (reference sequence). In DNA, the CDR3 is TGTGCCAGCACCAGCGGACCCCTAAACTATGGCTACACCTTC. Protein: CASTSGPLNYGYTF.

The chain links TRBV29-1 to TRBJ2-5, with D possibly being TRBD2 (5 bases). This CDR3 is 14 amino acids long. Germline CDR1 is SQVTM and CDR2 is ANQGSEA. Trimming removed 2 bases at V and 5 bases at J, with 15 bases between. This CDR3 reads CSVERGSLGETQYF. The CDR3 DNA is TGCAGCGTTGAACGGGGATCCCTTGGCGAGACCCAGTACTTC.

The CDR3 region has the DNA TGTGCCAGCTCACCACAGGGTGCCGGGGAGCAGTACTTC. Amino acids: CASSPQGAGEQYF. V usage is TRBV18 and J usage is TRBJ2-7, with unresolved D. This CDR3 spans 13 amino acids. Germline V CDR1 and CDR2: KGHSH, LQKENI. V lost 1 base and J 7 bases, leaving 11 bases between the germline ends.

There are a few counts of this clonotype. The rearrangement uses TRBV29-1 and TRBJ1-1, with TRBD1 as a possible D gene (5 bases). Germline V gene lookup returns CDR1 SQVTM and CDR2 ANQGSEA. Trimming shortened V by 0 bases and J by 11 bases, and 13 bases separated the two germline ends. CDR3 length: 12 amino acids. This CDR3 is CSVEENQGFAFF. The CDR3 bases are TGCAGCGTTGAAGAGAATCAGGGTTTTGCTTTCTTT.

The gene calls are TRBV7-9 and TRBJ1-5; D gene ambiguous. V was cut by 6 bases and J by 0 bases, with 12 bases left in between. The V gene's germline CDR1 is SEHNR and CDR2 FQNEAQ (reference sequence). The CDR3 is 15 residues long. DNA of the CDR3: TGTGCCAGCAGTGCCGACGGCAATAGCAATCAGCCCCAGCATTTT. It translates to CASSADGNSNQPQHF.

The chain carries TRBV4-1 and TRBJ1-2; TRBD1 matches at 7 bases. V trimming: 1 base; J trimming: 2 bases; junction bases outside the gene matches: 1. This CDR3 is 14 amino acids long. Looked up from germline, CDR1 is MGHRA and CDR2 is YSYEKL. CDR3 DNA sequence: TGCGCCAGCAGCCAAGGGGACAGAAACTATGGCTACACCTTC. Amino acid sequence: CASSQGDRNYGYTF.

In its sample, this clonotype was seen many times. The CDR3 spells CASSFLRSNTEAFF. The CDR3 nucleotides read TGTGCCAGCAGCTTTCTACGTTCGAACACTGAAGCTTTCTTT. V gene TRBV11-1 combines with J gene TRBJ1-1; D gene unclear. The CDR3 sequence is 14 residues long. The germline V gene has CDR1 SGHAT and CDR2 FQDESV (reference sequence). Between the trimmed V and J ends, which lost 3 bases and 1 base, there was a span of 9 bases.

The chain has TRBV7-9 and TRBJ2-6; the D is unclear. The CDR3 loop spans 15 amino acids. CDR1 SEHNR and CDR2 FQNEAQ come from the germline V gene (reference sequence). Trimming took 7 bases from V and 1 from J, leaving 11 bases between them. The CDR3 region is CASTKVVSGANVLTF. As DNA, the CDR3 is TGTGCCAGCACCAAAGTAGTTTCTGGGGCCAACGTCCTGACTTTC. Filled out from reference TRBV7-9 and TRBJ2-6, the complete variable domain reads DTGVSQNPRHKITKRGQNVTFRCDPISEHNRLYWYRQTLGQGPEFLTYFQNEAQLEKSRLLSDRFSAERPKGSFSTLEIQRTEQGDSAMYLCASTKVVSGANVLTFGAGSRLTVL.

This clonotype was seen more than once but under ten times. The V and J genes are TRBV11-1 and TRBJ1-2; D call uncertain. This CDR3 region has 13 residues. CDR1 SGHAT and CDR2 FQDESV come from the germline V gene (reference sequence). The germline V and J ends were trimmed by 4 bases and 2 bases, with 8 bases remaining between them. CDR3 nucleotides: TGTGCCAGCAGCTCCGACATAAACTATGGCTACACCTTC. Amino acids: CASSSDINYGYTF. Looking up the rest from reference TRBV11-1 and TRBJ1-2 gives the full variable domain: EAEVAQSPRYKITEKSQAVAFWCDPISGHATLYWYRQILGQGPELLVQFQDESVVDDSQLPKDRFSAERLKGVDSTLKIQPAELGDSAMYLCASSSDINYGYTFGSGTRLTVV.

The V and J genes are TRBV19 and TRBJ2-7, with D tentatively TRBD1 or TRBD2 (5 bases each). Trimming removed 5 bases at V and 4 bases at J, with 21 bases between. This CDR3 has 16 residues. CDR1 and CDR2 from the germline V gene are LNHDA and SQIVND (reference sequence). This CDR3 reads CASSGWSGTHGYEQYF. CDR3 nucleotides: TGTGCCAGTAGTGGATGGTCCGGGACGCACGGTTACGAGCAGTACTTC.